This T cell receptor beta chain is from a study of human T cells and chemical hapten exposure. The ends lost 4 bases at V and 1 base at J; junction bases unmatched: 6. Germline CDR1 reads SQVTM; CDR2 reads ANQGSEA. The length of the CDR3 is 15 residues. Stated time point: pre-sensitization, week 0. Treatment described: therapeutic diphenylcyclopropenone sensitization with weekly scalp DPC. Someone pulled total RNA out of unfractionated whole blood. Every donor had alopecia and was 18 to 70 years old; all were suitable for DPC. In the study's own analysis: There were a median of around 96,000 TCRs per sample, with a range from roughly 20,000 to 750,000. Each CDR3 protein is one row after TCRdb ran MiXCR on the RACE reads. The V and J calls reflect TCRdb's pipeline rather than the authors' work. The data show roughly 50,000 distinct CDR3 sequences, 8.5% to 10% seen once. This clonotype was seen ten or more times.

Here the sequenced sample was whole blood, taken in connection with sensitization to the hapten diphenylcyclopropenone (DPC). This chain joins TRBV29-1 and TRBJ1-1; 10 bases align to TRBD1. The source is a woman aged 25 to 39 with alopecia areata. Some clones in this sample may be carry-over from other donors' samples. The CDR3 loop is CSVVRQGARNTEAFF. CDR3 sequence (DNA): TGCAGCGTTGTTAGACAGGGGGCCAGGAACACTGAAGCTTTCTTT. The variable domain in full, completed from reference TRBV29-1 and TRBJ1-1, reads SAVISQKPSRDICQRGTSLTIQCQVDSQVTMMFWYRQQPGQSLTLIATANQGSEATYESGFVIDKFPISRPNLTFSTLTVSNMSPEDSSIYLCSVVRQGARNTEAFFGQGTRLTVV.